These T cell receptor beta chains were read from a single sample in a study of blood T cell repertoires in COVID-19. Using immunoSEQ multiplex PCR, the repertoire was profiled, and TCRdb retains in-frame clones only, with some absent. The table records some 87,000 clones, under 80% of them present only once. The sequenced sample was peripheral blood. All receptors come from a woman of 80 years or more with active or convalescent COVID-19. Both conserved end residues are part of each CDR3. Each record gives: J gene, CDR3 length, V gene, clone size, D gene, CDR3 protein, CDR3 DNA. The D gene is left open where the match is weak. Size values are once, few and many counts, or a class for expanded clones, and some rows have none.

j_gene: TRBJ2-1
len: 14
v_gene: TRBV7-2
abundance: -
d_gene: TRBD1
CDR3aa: CASSVDREKNEQFF
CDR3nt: TGTGCCAGCAGCGTCGACAGGGAAAAAAATGAGCAGTTCTTC

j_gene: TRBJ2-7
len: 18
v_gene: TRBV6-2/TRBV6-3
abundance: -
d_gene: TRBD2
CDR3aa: CASSFSGLAGGLVHEQYF
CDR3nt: TGTGCCAGCAGTTTCTCTGGACTAGCGGGGGGTCTCGTCCACGAGCAGTACTTC

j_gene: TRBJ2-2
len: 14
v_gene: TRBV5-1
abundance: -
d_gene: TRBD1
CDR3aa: CASSQGQSIGELFF
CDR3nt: TGCGCCAGCAGCCAGGGACAGTCAATCGGGGAGCTGTTTTTT

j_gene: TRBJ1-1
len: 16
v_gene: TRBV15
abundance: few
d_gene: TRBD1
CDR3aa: CATSTWTGSMNTEAFF
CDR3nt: TGTGCCACCAGCACATGGACAGGGTCGATGAACACTGAAGCTTTCTTT

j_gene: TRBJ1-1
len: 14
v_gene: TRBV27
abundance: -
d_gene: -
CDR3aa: CASRLIQGNTEAFF
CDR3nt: TGTGCCAGCCGTCTCATTCAGGGGAACACTGAAGCTTTCTTT

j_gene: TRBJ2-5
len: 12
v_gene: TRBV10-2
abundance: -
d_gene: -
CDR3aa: CASGPRQETQYF
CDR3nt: TGCGCCAGCGGGCCCCGCCAAGAGACCCAGTACTTC

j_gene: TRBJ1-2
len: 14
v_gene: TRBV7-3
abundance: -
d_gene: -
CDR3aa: CASSLSGQGTGYTF
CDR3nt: TGTGCCAGCAGCTTATCTGGGCAGGGAACTGGCTACACCTTC

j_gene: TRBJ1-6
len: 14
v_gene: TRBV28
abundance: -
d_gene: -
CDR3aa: CASSFEGDNSPLHF
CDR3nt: TGTGCCAGCAGTTTTGAGGGGGATAATTCACCCCTCCACTTT

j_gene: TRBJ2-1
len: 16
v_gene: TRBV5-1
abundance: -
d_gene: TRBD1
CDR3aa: CASSLLGGRSYNEQFF
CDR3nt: TGCGCCAGCAGCTTGCTAGGGGGCCGCTCCTACAATGAGCAGTTCTTC

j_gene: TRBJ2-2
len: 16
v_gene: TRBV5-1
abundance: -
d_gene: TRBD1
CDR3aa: CASSFEGQGILGELFF
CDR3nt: TGCGCCAGCAGCTTTGAGGGACAGGGAATTCTCGGGGAGCTGTTTTTT

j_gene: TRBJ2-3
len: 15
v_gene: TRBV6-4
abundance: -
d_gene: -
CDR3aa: CASSPSWEPTDTQYF
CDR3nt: TGTGCCAGCAGTCCAAGTTGGGAGCCCACAGATACGCAGTATTTT

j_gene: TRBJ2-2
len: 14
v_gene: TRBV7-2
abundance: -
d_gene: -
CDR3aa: CASSLMANTGELFF
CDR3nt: TGTGCCAGCAGCTTAATGGCAAACACCGGGGAGCTGTTTTTT

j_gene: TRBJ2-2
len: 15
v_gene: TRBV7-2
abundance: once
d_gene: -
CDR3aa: CASSFSGDNTGELFF
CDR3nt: TGTGCCAGCAGCTTCTCGGGAGATAACACCGGGGAGCTGTTTTTT

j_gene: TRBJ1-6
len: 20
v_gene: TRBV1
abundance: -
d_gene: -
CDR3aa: CTSSQDWARAGLRYNSPLHF
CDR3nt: TGCACCAGCAGCCAAGATTGGGCGCGGGCGGGGCTAAGGTATAATTCACCCCTCCACTTT

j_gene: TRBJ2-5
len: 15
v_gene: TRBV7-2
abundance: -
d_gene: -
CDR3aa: CASSFNTRVGETQYF
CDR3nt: TGTGCCAGCAGCTTCAACACCAGGGTTGGAGAGACCCAGTACTTC

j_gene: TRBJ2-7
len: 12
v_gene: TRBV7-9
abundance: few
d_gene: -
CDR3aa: CASSPMRYEQYF
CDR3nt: TGTGCCAGCAGCCCAATGAGATACGAGCAGTACTTC

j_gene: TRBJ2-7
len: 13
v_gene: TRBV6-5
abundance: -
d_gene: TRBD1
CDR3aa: CASSWDSSYEQYF
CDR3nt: TGTGCCAGCAGTTGGGACAGCTCCTACGAGCAGTACTTC

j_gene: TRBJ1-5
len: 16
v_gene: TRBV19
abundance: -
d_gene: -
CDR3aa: CASSIQVGGSNQPQHF
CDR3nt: TGTGCCAGTAGTATACAGGTAGGGGGAAGCAATCAGCCCCAGCATTTT

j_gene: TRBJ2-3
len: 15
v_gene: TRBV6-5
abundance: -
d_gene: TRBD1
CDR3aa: CASSYGTGGTDTQYF
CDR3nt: TGTGCCAGCAGTTACGGGACAGGGGGCACAGATACGCAGTATTTT

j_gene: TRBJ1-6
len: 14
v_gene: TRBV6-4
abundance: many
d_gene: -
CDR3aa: CASSTDGQGSPLHF
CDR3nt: TGTGCCAGCAGTACGGACGGGCAGGGATCACCCCTCCACTTT

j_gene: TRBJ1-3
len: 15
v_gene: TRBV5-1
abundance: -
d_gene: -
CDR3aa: CASSFDRDSGNTIYF
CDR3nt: TGCGCCAGCAGCTTCGACAGAGATTCTGGAAACACCATATATTTT

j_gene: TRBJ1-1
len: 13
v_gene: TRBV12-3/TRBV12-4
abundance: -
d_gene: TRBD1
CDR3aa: CASSSANRGEAFF
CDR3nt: TGTGCCAGCAGTTCCGCCAACAGGGGTGAAGCTTTCTTT

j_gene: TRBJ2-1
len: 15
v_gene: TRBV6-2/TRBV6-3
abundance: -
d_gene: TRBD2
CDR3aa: CASSSTGGDYNEQFF
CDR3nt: TGTGCCAGCAGTTCCACGGGAGGGGACTACAATGAGCAGTTCTTC

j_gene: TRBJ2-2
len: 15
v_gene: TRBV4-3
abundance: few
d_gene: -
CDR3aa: CASSQATPVPGELFF
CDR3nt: TGCGCCAGCAGCCAAGCAACTCCGGTCCCCGGGGAGCTGTTTTTT

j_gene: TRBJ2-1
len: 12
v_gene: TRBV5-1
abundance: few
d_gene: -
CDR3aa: CASSLRVDEQFF
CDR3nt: TGCGCCAGCAGCCTCAGGGTGGATGAGCAGTTCTTC

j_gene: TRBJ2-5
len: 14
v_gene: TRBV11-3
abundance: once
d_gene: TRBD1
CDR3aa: CASSSGQGGETQYF
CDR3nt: TGTGCCAGCAGCTCGGGACAGGGGGGGGAGACCCAGTACTTC

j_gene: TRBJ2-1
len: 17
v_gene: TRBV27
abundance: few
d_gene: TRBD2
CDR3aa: CASSTMVGGGDYNEQFF
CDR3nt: TGTGCCAGCAGTACAATGGTAGGCGGGGGGGATTACAATGAGCAGTTCTTC

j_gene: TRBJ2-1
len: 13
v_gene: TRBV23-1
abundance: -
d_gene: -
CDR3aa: CATLTGAYNEQFF
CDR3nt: TGCGCCACCCTAACCGGGGCCTACAATGAGCAGTTCTTC

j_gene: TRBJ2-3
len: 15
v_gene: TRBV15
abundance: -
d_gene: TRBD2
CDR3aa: CATSSGGVNTDTQYF
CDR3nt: TGTGCCACCAGCAGTGGGGGGGTAAACACAGATACGCAGTATTTT

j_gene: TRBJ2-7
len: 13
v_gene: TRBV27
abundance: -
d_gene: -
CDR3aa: CASSPSGAYEQYF
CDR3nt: TGTGCCAGCAGTCCCTCAGGGGCCTACGAGCAGTACTTC

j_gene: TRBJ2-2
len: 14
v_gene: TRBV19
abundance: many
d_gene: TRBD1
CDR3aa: CATTDRIYTGELFF
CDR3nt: TGTGCCACCACGGACAGGATCTACACCGGGGAGCTGTTTTTT

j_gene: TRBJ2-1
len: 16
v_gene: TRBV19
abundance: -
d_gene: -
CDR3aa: CASSPLGRSSYNEQFF
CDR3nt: TGTGCCAGTAGCCCCCTTGGGAGGAGCTCCTACAATGAGCAGTTCTTC

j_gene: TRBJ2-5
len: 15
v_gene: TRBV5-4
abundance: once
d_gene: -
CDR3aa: CASSSQTENKETQYF
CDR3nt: TGTGCCAGCAGCTCACAGACAGAGAACAAAGAGACCCAGTACTTC

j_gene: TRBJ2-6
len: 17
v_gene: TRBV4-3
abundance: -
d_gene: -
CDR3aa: CASSQDSRGSGANVLTF
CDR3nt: TGCGCCAGCAGCCAAGATTCCCGCGGCTCTGGGGCCAACGTCCTGACTTTC

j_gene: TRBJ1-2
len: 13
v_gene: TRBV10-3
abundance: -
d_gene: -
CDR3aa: CAISDGANYGYTF
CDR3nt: TGTGCCATCAGTGATGGAGCTAACTATGGCTACACCTTC

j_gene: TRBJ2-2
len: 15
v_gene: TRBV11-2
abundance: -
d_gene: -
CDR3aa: CASSLDGAFTGELFF
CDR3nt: TGTGCCAGCAGCTTAGATGGGGCGTTCACCGGGGAGCTGTTTTTT

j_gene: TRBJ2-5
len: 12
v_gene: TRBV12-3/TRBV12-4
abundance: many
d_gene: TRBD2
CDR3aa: CASSLSGGGQYF
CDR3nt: TGTGCCAGCAGTTTGAGCGGGGGAGGCCAGTACTTC